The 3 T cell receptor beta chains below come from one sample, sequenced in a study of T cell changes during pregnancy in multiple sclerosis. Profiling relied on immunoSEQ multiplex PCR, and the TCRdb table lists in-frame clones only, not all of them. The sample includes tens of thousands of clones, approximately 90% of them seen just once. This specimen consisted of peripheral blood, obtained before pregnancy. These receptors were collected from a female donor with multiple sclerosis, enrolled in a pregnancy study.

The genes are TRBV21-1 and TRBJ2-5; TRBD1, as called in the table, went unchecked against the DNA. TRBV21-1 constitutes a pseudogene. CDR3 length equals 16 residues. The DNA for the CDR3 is TGTGCCTGCCAACATCTAATTGACAGGTTCCCCGAGACCCAGTACTTC. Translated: CACQHLIDRFPETQYF.

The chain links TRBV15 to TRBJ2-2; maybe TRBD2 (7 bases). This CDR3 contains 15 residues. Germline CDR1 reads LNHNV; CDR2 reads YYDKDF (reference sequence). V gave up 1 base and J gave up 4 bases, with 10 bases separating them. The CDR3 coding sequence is TGTGCCACCAGCAGAGGCCGGGGGGCCACCGGGGAGCTGTTTTTT. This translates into CATSRGRGATGELFF.

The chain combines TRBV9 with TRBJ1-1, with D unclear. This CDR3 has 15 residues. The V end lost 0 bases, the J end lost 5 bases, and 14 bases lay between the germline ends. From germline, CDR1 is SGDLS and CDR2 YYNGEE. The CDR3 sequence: CASSVVEGVGTEAFF. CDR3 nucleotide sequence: TGTGCCAGCAGCGTAGTGGAGGGAGTCGGGACTGAAGCTTTCTTT. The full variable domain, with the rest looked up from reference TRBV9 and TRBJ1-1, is DSGVTQTPKHLITATGQRVTLRCSPRSGDLSVYWYQQSLDQGLQFLIQYYNGEERAKGNILERFSAQQFPDLHSELNLSSLELGDSALYFCASSVVEGVGTEAFFGQGTRLTVV.